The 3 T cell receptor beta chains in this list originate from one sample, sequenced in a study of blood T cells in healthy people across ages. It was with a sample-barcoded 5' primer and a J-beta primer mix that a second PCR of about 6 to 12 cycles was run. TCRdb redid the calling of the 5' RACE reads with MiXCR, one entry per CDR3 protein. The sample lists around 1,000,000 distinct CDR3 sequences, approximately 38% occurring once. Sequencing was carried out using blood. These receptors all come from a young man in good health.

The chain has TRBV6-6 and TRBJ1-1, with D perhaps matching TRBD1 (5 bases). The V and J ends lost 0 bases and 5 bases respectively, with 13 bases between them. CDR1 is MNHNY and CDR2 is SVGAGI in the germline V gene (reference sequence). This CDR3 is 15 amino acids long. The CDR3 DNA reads TGTGCCAGCAGTTACTCGGTTGGGGCGGAGACTGAAGCTTTCTTT. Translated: CASSYSVGAETEAFF.

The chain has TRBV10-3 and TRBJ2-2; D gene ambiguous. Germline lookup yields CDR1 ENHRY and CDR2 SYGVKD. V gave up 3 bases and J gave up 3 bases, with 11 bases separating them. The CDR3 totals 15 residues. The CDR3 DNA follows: TGTGCCATCAGTGAATGGGGTCATGACACCGGGGAGCTGTTTTTT. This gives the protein CAISEWGHDTGELFF.

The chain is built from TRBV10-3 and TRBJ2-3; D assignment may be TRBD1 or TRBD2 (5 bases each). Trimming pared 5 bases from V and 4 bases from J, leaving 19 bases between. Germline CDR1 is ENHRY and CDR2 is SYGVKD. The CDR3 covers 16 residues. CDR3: CAISSGIGGLADTQYF. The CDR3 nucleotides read TGTGCCATCAGTTCGGGAATTGGGGGTTTGGCAGATACGCAGTATTTT.